This T cell receptor beta chain was found in a study of early T cells in non-severe SARS-CoV-2 infection. General observations from the study: VDJdb matching skewed toward anti-spike CD8 responses, missing private and CD4 specificities.

Details on this clonotype: Its target is not known.

TCRdb processed the 5' RACE reads anew with MiXCR; each CDR3 protein has one entry. The sample has roughly 80,000 distinct CDR3 sequences; more than 12% are singletons. This clonotype was obtained from an adult who was a healthcare worker with PCR-confirmed SARS-CoV-2 infection or an uninfected control (not recorded which). The sequenced material came from whole blood.

The DNA of the CDR3 is TGTGCCTGGGGGGAGGCAGATACGCAGTATTTT. This codes for CAWGEADTQYF. The rearrangement uses TRBV30 and TRBJ2-3; maybe TRBD2 (6 bases). Germline V gene data show CDR1 as GTSNPN and CDR2 as SVGIG (reference sequence). V lost 5 bases and J lost 4, with 7 bases in between. This CDR3 has 11 residues.